The source of this T cell receptor (beta chain) is a study of Ad26.COV2.S vaccination and SARS-CoV-2 variants. Whole-study findings and limits: The authors reported substantial breadth in spike-specific CD8+ and CD4+ T cell responses after vaccination. Comparability of non-spike TCR breadth was observed across vaccine and placebo recipients. It was vaccine recipients, not placebo recipients, who had the higher spike-specific TCR breadth.

Worth noting for this clone: What it binds is unknown.

CDR3 length: 13 residues. Germline V gene data show CDR1 as SGHTA and CDR2 as FQGTGA. Trimming left V 4 bases short and J 7 bases short, with 11 bases between. Libraries were prepared by immunoSEQ multiplex PCR; TCRdb keeps only in-frame clonotypes and omits some of them. This sample has hundreds of thousands of clones, with approximately 86% found just once. Treatment defined: roughly 18 received Ad26.COV2.S at low or high dose, single or two shots; 5 received placebo; per-sample allocation not given. Sampling was done on day 63 after the first vaccine or placebo injection. As its vector, the vaccine had Ad26, which expressed Wuhan-strain SARS-CoV-2 spike.

The receptor comes from a person aged 18-60 years who received the Ad26.COV2.S COVID-19 vaccine or a placebo. The J gene is TRBJ2-1, the V gene TRBV7-3; no firm D call. The sample was peripheral blood, taken in a trial of Ad26.COV2.S vaccine versus placebo. In DNA, the CDR3 is TGTGCCAGCAGCTCTAAGACCAGGAATGAGCAGTTCTTC. Encoded protein: CASSSKTRNEQFF.